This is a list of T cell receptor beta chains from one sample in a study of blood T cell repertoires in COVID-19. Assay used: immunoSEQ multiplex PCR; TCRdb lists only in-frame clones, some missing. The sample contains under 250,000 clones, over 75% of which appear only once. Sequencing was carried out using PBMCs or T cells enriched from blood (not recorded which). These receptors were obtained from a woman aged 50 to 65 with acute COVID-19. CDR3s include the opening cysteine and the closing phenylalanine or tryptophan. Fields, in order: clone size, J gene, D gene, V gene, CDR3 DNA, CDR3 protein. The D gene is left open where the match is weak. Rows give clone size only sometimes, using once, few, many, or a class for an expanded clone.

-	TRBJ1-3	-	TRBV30	TGTGCCTGGAATAAGGGGGCTGGAAACACCATATATTTT	CAWNKGAGNTIYF
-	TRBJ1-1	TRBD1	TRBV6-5	TGTGCCAGCAGTTACGAGGGGGCTTGGAACACTGAAGCTTTCTTT	CASSYEGAWNTEAFF
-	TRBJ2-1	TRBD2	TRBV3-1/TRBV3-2	TGTGCCAGCAGCTCCCTCGGGACTAGCGGGGGACCCGAGGGCGAGCAGTTCTTC	CASSSLGTSGGPEGEQFF
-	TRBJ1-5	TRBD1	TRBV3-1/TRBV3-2	TGTGCCAGCAGCCAAGATTCAGGGGGTAGGTTGAGTCAGCCCCAGCATTTT	CASSQDSGGRLSQPQHF
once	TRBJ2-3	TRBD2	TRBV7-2	TGTGCCAGCATCAAGAGGACTAGCGGGGGAACAGATACGCAGTATTTT	CASIKRTSGGTDTQYF
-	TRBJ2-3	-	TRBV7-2	TGTGCCAGCAGCCTCATAGGGGCAGATACGCAGTATTTT	CASSLIGADTQYF
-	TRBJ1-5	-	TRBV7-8	TGTGCCAGCAGCTTACTTGGGCCGCAAATGTATGTTTATAGCAATCAGCCCCAGCATTTT	CASSLLGPQMYVYSNQPQHF
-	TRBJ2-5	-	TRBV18	TGTGCCAGCTCACCACAGGGGAATGGAGAGACCCAGTACTTC	CASSPQGNGETQYF
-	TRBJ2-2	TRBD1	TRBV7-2	TGTGCCAGCAGCCCCTGGACAGGGGGCCCCACCGGGGAGCTGTTTTTT	CASSPWTGGPTGELFF
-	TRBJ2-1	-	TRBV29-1	TGCAGCGTTGAACTCCTAACCAATGAGCAGTTCTTC	CSVELLTNEQFF
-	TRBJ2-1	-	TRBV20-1	TGCAGTGCTAGGTGGGGAGGTGAGCAGTTCTTC	CSARWGGEQFF
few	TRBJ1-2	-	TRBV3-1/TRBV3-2	TGTGCCAGCAGCCAAGATACGCGGGGCTACACCTTC	CASSQDTRGYTF
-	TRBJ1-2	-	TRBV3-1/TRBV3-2	TGTGCCAGCAGCCAAGATGTTGGCAGGTATGGCTACACCTTC	CASSQDVGRYGYTF
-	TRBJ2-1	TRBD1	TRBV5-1	TGCGCCAGCAGCTTGAGCAGGGGGACCAATGAGCAGTTCTTC	CASSLSRGTNEQFF
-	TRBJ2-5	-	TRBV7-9	TGTGCCAGCAGCTTGTACGGGGACCAAGAGACCCAGTACTTC	CASSLYGDQETQYF
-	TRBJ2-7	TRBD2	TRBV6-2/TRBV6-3	TGTGCCAGCACCCCGGGACTAGCGGGGGGGCGTACCTACGAGCAGTACTTC	CASTPGLAGGRTYEQYF
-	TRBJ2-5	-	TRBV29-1	TGCAGCGTTGAGTATCCGGGCACTTCGTTTGGAGGGACCCAGTACTTC	CSVEYPGTSFGGTQYF
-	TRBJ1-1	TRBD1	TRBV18	TGTGCCAGCTCAACCTTTGGCGGGACAGGTTCGAGCGCTGAAGCTTTCTTT	CASSTFGGTGSSAEAFF
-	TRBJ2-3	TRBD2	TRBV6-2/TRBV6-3	TGTGCCAGCAGTTACGGGACTAGCGACGCTATCAGGGATACGCAGTATTTT	CASSYGTSDAIRDTQYF
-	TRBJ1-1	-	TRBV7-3	TGTGCCAGCAGCCGGGACTTGAACACTGAAGCTTTCTTT	CASSRDLNTEAFF
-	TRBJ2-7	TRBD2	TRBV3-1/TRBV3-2	TGTGCCAGCAGCCAAGATCCTTACCCTAGCGGGGGGACGAGTTACGAGCAGTACTTC	CASSQDPYPSGGTSYEQYF
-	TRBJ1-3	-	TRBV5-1	TGCGCCAGCAGCTTGGGTGCGGTTACCTCTGGAAACACCATATATTTT	CASSLGAVTSGNTIYF
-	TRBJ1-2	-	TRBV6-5	TGTGCCAGCAGTTACACGGCCTGGAGTGGCTACACCTTC	CASSYTAWSGYTF
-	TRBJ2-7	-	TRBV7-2	TGTGCCAGCAGCTTATCCCAAAACTACGAGCAGTACTTC	CASSLSQNYEQYF
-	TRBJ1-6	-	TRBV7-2	TGTGCCAGCAGCTACGACATAGGTCTTAATTCACCCCTCCACTTT	CASSYDIGLNSPLHF
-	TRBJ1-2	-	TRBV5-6	TGTGCCAGCAGCTTTTCAGGGGCCGATGGCTACACCTTC	CASSFSGADGYTF
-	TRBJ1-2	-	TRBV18	TGTGCCAGCTCACCAATAGAGGGTTCGGGAGGCTACACCTTC	CASSPIEGSGGYTF
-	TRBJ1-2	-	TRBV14	TGTGCCAGCGGGGAGGGCCTGGGCTACACCTTC	CASGEGLGYTF
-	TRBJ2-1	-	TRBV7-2	TGTGCCAGCAGCTCCTCGGAGGGTGAGCAGTTCTTC	CASSSSEGEQFF
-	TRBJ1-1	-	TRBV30	TGTGCCTGGGTAGTGAACACTGAAGCTTTCTTT	CAWVVNTEAFF
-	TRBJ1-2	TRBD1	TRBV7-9	TGTGCCAGCAGCTTTGGAGGCTTACAGGGGAAGCTTGGCTACACCTTC	CASSFGGLQGKLGYTF
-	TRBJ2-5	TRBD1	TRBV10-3	TGTGCCAGCGGACAGGGCCATCAAGAGACCCAGTACTTC	CASGQGHQETQYF
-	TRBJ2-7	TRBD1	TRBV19	TGTGCCAGTAGTACGGGACAGGGATCCTACGAGCAGTACTTC	CASSTGQGSYEQYF
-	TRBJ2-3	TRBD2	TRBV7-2	TGTGCCAGCAGCCGTAGCGGGGGCCCCACAGATACGCAGTATTTT	CASSRSGGPTDTQYF
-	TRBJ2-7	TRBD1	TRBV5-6	TGTGCCAGCAGCGCCCGACAGGGGGCTGCCTACGAGCAGTACTTC	CASSARQGAAYEQYF
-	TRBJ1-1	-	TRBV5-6	TGTGCCAGCAGCTTGGGGACACCGATCCCTGAAGCTTTCTTT	CASSLGTPIPEAFF
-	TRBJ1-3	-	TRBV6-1	TGTGCCAGCAGTGATCTTATCGACAGCAGCTCTGGAAACACCATATATTTT	CASSDLIDSSSGNTIYF
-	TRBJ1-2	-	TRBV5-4	TGTGCCAGCAGCTTAGCACGGGGGGCGGGCTATGGCTACACCTTC	CASSLARGAGYGYTF
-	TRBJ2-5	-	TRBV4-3	TGCGCCAGCAGCCAAGCCCGGTCAGGGACCCAGTACTTC	CASSQARSGTQYF
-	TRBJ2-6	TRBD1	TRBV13	TGTGCCAGCAGTCGGGACAGGGCCTCTGGGGCCAACGTCCTGACTTTC	CASSRDRASGANVLTF
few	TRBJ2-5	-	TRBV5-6	TGTGCCAGCAGCTTGGAATATGAAGAGATTGAGACCCAGTACTTC	CASSLEYEEIETQYF
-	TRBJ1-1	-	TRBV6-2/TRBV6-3	TGTGCCAGCAGTTACCTCGCTGAAGCTTTCTTT	CASSYLAEAFF
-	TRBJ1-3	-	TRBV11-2	TGTGCCAGCAGCTCATGGTTCGGGGTCTCTGGAAACACCATATATTTT	CASSSWFGVSGNTIYF
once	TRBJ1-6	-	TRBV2	TGTGCCAGCTCCGGGACCGGGAGTTCACCCCTCCACTTT	CASSGTGSSPLHF
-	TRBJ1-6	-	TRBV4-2	TGTGCCAGCAGCCAAGGAGGGTTAAATTCACCCCTCCACTTT	CASSQGGLNSPLHF
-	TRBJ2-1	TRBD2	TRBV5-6	TGTGCCAGCAGCGGGATGACTAGCGGGGGGGTCGATGAGCAGTTCTTC	CASSGMTSGGVDEQFF
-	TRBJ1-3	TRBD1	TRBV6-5	TGTGCCAGCAGTTACCTGGAGACAGGGCACGGAAACACCATATATTTT	CASSYLETGHGNTIYF
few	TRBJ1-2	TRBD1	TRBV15	TGTGCCACCAGCAGAGATCGTGCCGGGACAGGGTATGGCTACACCTTC	CATSRDRAGTGYGYTF
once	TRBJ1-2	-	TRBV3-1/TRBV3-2	TGTGCCAGCAGCCAAGATTACGTCAGGGATGGCTACACCTTC	CASSQDYVRDGYTF
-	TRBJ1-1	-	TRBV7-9	TGTGCCAGCAGCTTAGGTGGGGCAGGGAACACTGAAGCTTTCTTT	CASSLGGAGNTEAFF
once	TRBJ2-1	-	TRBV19	TGTGCCAGTAGTATCTCCGCACAGGCTCTGGGCTATGAGCAGTTCTTC	CASSISAQALGYEQFF
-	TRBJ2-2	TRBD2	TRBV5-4	TGTGCCAGCAGCCCCCGTCTAGCGGGTGGAAGAACCGGGGAGCTGTTTTTT	CASSPRLAGGRTGELFF
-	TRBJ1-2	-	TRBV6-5	TGTGCCAGCAGTTACGCAGCGGGGACATCTGGCTACACCTTC	CASSYAAGTSGYTF